This T cell receptor beta chain was documented in a study of blood T cell repertoires in COVID-19. About the research overall: Material from acute and convalescent COVID-19 was sourced from the United States, Italy and Spain.

V lost 6 bases, J lost 4 bases, and 6 bases stayed unmatched. Germline CDR1 reads SNHLY; CDR2 reads FYNNEI. This CDR3 region has 15 residues. The method was immunoSEQ multiplex PCR; TCRdb's version includes in-frame clones alone and lacks a portion of them. The table shows fewer than 90,000 clones, with about 85% occurring only once. This TCR derives from a man in his 70s with active COVID-19. Sequenced sample: peripheral blood. This rearrangement joins TRBV2 to TRBJ2-5; 12 bases are a match to TRBD2. CDR3 coding DNA: TGTGCCAGCAGCGCTAGCGGGAGGGGGTCAGAGACCCAGTACTTC. This sequence encodes CASSASGRGSETQYF.